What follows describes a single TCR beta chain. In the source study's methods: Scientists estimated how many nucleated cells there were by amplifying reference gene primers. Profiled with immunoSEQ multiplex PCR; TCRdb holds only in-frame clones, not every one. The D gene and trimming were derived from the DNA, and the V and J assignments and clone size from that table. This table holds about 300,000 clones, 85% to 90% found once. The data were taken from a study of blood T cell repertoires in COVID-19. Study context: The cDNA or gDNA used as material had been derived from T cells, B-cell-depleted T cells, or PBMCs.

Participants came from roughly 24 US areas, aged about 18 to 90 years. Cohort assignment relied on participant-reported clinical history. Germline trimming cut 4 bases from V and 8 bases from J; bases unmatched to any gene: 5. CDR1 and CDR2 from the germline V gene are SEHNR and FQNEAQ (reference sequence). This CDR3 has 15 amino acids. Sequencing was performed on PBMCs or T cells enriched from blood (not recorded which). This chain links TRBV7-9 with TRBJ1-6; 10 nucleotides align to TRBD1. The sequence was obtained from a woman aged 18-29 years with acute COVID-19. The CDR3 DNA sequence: TGTGCCAGCAGCTCCGGGACAGGGGCTGATTCACCCCTCCACTTT. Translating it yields CASSSGTGADSPLHF.